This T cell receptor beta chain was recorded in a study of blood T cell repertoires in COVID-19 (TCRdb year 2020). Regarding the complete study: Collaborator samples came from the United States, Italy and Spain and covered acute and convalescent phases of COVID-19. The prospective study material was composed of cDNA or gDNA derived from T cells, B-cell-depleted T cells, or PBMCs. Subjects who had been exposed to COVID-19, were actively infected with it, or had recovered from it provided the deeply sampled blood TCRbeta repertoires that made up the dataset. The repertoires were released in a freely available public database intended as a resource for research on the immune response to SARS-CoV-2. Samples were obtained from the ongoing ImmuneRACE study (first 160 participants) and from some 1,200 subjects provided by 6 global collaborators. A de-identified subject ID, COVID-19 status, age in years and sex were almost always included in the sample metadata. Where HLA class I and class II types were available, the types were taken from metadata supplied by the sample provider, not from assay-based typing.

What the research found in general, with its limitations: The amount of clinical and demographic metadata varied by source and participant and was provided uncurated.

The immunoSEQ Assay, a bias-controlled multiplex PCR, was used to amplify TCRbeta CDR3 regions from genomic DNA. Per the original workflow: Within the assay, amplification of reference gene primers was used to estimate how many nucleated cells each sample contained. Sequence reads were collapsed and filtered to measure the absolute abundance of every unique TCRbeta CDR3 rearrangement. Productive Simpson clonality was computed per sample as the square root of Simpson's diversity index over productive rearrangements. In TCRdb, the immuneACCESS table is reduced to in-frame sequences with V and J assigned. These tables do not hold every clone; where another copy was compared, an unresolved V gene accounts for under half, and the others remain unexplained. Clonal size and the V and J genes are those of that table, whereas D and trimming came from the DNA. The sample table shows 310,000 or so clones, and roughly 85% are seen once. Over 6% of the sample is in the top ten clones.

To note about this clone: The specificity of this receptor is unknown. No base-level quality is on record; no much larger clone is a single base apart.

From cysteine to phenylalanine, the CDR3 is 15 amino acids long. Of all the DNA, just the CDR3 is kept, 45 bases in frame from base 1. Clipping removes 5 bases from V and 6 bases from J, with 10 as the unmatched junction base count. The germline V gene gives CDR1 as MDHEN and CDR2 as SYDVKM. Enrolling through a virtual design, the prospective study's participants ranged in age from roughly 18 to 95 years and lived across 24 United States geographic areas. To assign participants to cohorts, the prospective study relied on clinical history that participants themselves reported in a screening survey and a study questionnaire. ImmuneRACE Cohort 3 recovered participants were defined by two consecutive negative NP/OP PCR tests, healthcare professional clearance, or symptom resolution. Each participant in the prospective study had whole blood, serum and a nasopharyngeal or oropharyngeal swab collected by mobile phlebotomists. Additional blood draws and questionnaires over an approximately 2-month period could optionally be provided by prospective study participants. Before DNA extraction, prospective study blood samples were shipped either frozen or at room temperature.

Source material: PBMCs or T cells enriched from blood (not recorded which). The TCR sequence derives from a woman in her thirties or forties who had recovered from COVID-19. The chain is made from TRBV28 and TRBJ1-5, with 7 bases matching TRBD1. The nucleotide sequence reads TGTGCCAGCAGTCCAGGCACAGGGGACGTTCAGCCCCAGCATTTT. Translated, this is CASSPGTGDVQPQHF.